This TCR beta chain was sequenced in a study of blood T cell repertoires in COVID-19. Study at large: Samples representing acute and convalescent COVID-19 were sourced from the United States, Italy and Spain.

CDR1 and CDR2 (germline): MNHEY, SVGAGI. The CDR3 is 13 residues long. Trimming took off 7 bases at V and 1 base at J, with 8 bases between the two ends. Original handling: Amplifying reference gene primers gave estimates of nucleated cell counts. Sequenced by immunoSEQ multiplex PCR; TCRdb stores in-frame clones only, minus some. V and J calls and clone size follow that table, whereas D and trimming were derived from the DNA. The sample consists of approximately 340,000 clones, around 88% of them appearing once. Sequenced sample: peripheral blood. The chain is built from TRBV6-5 and TRBJ1-5; D ambiguous. The sequence was collected from a man aged 30 to 39 with active or convalescent COVID-19. The CDR3 protein is CASNRRSNQPQHF. In nucleotides, the CDR3 is TGTGCCAGCAATAGAAGAAGCAATCAGCCCCAGCATTTT.